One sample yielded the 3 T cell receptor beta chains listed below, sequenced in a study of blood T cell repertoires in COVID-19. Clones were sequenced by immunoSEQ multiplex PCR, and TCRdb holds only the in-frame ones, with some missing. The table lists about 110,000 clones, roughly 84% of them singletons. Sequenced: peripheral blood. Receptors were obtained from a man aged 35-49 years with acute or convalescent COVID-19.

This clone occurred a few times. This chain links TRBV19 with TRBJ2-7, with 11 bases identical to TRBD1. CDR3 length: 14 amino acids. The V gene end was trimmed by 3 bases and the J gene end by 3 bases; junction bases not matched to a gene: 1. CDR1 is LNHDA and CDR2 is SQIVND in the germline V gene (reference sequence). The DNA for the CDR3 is TGTGCCAGTAGTATGGGACAGGGGGGCTACGAGCAGTACTTC. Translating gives CASSMGQGGYEQYF. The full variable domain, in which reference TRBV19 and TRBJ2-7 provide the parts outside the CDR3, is DGGITQSPKYLFRKEGQNVTLSCEQNLNHDAMYWYRQDPGQGLRLIYYSQIVNDFQKGDIAEGYSVSREKKESFPLTVTSAQKNPTAFYLCASSMGQGGYEQYFGPGTRLTVT.

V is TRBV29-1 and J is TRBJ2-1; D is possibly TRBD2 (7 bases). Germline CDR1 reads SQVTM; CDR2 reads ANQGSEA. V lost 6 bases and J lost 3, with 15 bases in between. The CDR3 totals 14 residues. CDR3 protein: CSVDSGANYNEQFF. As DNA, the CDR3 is TGCAGCGTGGACAGCGGGGCCAACTACAATGAGCAGTTCTTC.

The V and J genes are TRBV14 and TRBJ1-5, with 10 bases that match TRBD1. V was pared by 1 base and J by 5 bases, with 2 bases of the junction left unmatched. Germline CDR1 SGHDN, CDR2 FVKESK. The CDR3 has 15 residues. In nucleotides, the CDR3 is TGTGCCAGCAGCCAAGTTGGGACAGGGGATCAGCCCCAGCATTTT. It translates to CASSQVGTGDQPQHF. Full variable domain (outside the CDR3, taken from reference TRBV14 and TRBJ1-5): EAGVTQFPSHSVIEKGQTVTLRCDPISGHDNLYWYRRVMGKEIKFLLHFVKESKQDESGMPNNRFLAERTGGTYSTLKVQPAELEDSGVYFCASSQVGTGDQPQHFGDGTRLSIL.